A selection of T cell receptor beta chains follows, all from one sample in a study of vaccination effects on CD4 cells after COVID-19. Profiled with immunoSEQ multiplex PCR; TCRdb holds only in-frame clones, not every one. The sample lists 50,000 or so clones, 80% occurring once. Their antigens remain unidentified. The sequencing here drew on CD4+ T cells from PBMCs cultured with HCoV-229E spike peptides, taken before COVID-19 vaccination. These receptors all stem from a human donor who received a COVID-19 vaccine. Each CDR3 is given with its conserved first and last residue. The D gene is left open where the match is weak. Only part of the rows carry a size: once, few, many, or a class if the clone is expanded.

d_call	v_call	j_call	clone_size	cdr3_nt	cdr3_aa
TRBD2	TRBV2	TRBJ2-1	-	TGTGCCAGCAGTGAAGTGGGACTAGCGGGGGGAGATGAGCAGTTCTTC	CASSEVGLAGGDEQFF
-	TRBV5-1	TRBJ2-2	-	TGCGCCAGCAACACCCTAACAGGGCCCGGGGAGCTGTTTTTT	CASNTLTGPGELFF
-	TRBV18	TRBJ1-6	-	TGTGCCAGCTCAGAACTCATGGCGGGTAATTCACCCCTCCACTTT	CASSELMAGNSPLHF
-	TRBV6-5	TRBJ2-3	-	TGTGCCAGCAGTTCCTGGACTGGATCCACAGATACGCAGTATTTT	CASSSWTGSTDTQYF
-	TRBV3-1/TRBV3-2	TRBJ1-2	-	TGTGCCAGCAGCCAAGCTCCGAGTGCTGGCTATGGCTACACCTTC	CASSQAPSAGYGYTF
TRBD1	TRBV5-1	TRBJ2-6	-	TGCGCCAGCAGCCTAGGACAGGGTGGGGCCAACGTCCTGACTTTC	CASSLGQGGANVLTF
TRBD1	TRBV30	TRBJ1-2	once	TGTGCCTGGAGTCCGGGACAGGGAGGCTATGGCTACACCTTC	CAWSPGQGGYGYTF
-	TRBV16	TRBJ2-4	-	TGTGCCAGCAGCCAATCCGAGGGGTCCAAAAACATTCAGTACTTC	CASSQSEGSKNIQYF
-	TRBV7-2	TRBJ2-5	-	TGTGCCAGCAGCCGTGGGGGCGGCCAAGAGACCCAGTACTTC	CASSRGGGQETQYF
TRBD1	TRBV7-2	TRBJ2-2	once	TGTGCCAGCAGCTTAGGCCTGGGACAGCTCACCGGGGAGCTGTTTTTT	CASSLGLGQLTGELFF
-	TRBV28	TRBJ1-2	-	TGTGCCAGCAGTAGAATTCCCCGCTACACCTTC	CASSRIPRYTF
-	TRBV7-2	TRBJ1-5	-	TGTGCCAGCTCCGATGGAGGGAATCAGCCCCAGCATTTT	CASSDGGNQPQHF
TRBD1	TRBV5-1	TRBJ1-2	once	TGCGCCAGCAGTCCGGGCGACAGGGGTGTCGATGGCTACACCTTC	CASSPGDRGVDGYTF
-	TRBV27	TRBJ1-2	-	TGTGCCAGCACCTTCAGTGACAGGTCTTTATCGTACGGCTACACCTTC	CASTFSDRSLSYGYTF
-	TRBV5-7	TRBJ2-1	-	TGTGCCAGCAGCCTGAATCGGGATGTTCAATTGGATGAGCAGTTCTTC	CASSLNRDVQLDEQFF
TRBD2	TRBV5-4	TRBJ2-3	-	TGTGCCAGCAGCTTGGCGACTAGCGGGGGGGCCAAGCAAGATACGCAGTATTTT	CASSLATSGGAKQDTQYF
-	TRBV2	TRBJ1-1	few	TGTGCCAGCAGCCCAAACGAGCTAATGAACACTGAAGCTTTCTTT	CASSPNELMNTEAFF
TRBD1	TRBV4-1	TRBJ1-5	-	TGCGCCAGCAGCCAACATGGACAGGGGAATCAGCCCCAGCATTTT	CASSQHGQGNQPQHF
-	TRBV18	TRBJ1-5	-	TGTGCCAGCGGGGGTAGCAATCAGCCCCAGCATTTT	CASGGSNQPQHF
-	TRBV27	TRBJ1-2	-	TGTGCCAGCAGGGACTCGGACGGCTCTAACTATGGCTACACCTTC	CASRDSDGSNYGYTF
-	TRBV6-5	TRBJ1-2	few	TGTGCCAGCAGCCGCACAGGGACTAACTATGGCTACACCTTC	CASSRTGTNYGYTF
TRBD1	TRBV10-3	TRBJ1-2	-	TGTGCCATCAGTGATCGGACAGGGTGGGCTGGAGAGCCGACCTTC	CAISDRTGWAGEPTF
-	TRBV7-8	TRBJ2-2	-	TGTGCCAGCAGCCCCCCATGGAGCAGATCGAACACCGGGGAGCTGTTTTTT	CASSPPWSRSNTGELFF
TRBD2	TRBV5-1	TRBJ2-1	-	TGCGCCAGCAGCTTGGCGTCACTAGCGGGGGGGGGTAATGAGCAGTTCTTC	CASSLASLAGGGNEQFF
-	TRBV6-4	TRBJ2-1	few	TGTGCCAGCAGTGATCTCGGGGGCCTTACCTACAATGAGCAGTTCTTC	CASSDLGGLTYNEQFF
-	TRBV7-8	TRBJ1-5	-	TGTGCCAGCAGCTTAGGGGCCGGGCGGGTCGGCGAGCCCCAGCATTTT	CASSLGAGRVGEPQHF
TRBD1	TRBV19	TRBJ2-5	few	TGTGCCAGTAAGCCCCCAGGGGGCATTGAGACCCAGTACTTC	CASKPPGGIETQYF
-	TRBV19	TRBJ2-5	-	TGTGCCAGTGCCAGGAGGCCCTTGGAAGGGACCCAGTACTTC	CASARRPLEGTQYF
-	TRBV6-2/TRBV6-3	TRBJ1-4	-	TGTGCCAGCAGTCATTCCCCGGGACGTCAAAATGAAAAACTGTTTTTT	CASSHSPGRQNEKLFF